This TCR beta chain is drawn from a study of blood T cell repertoires in COVID-19. Across the study: Both acute and convalescent COVID-19 samples were obtained from the United States, Italy and Spain. Sample material is recorded as cDNA or gDNA derived from T cells, B-cell-depleted T cells, or PBMCs.

Original processing methods: Nucleated cell counts were estimated from reference gene primer amplification. The repertoire was sequenced with immunoSEQ multiplex PCR; TCRdb's copy has only in-frame clones and lacks some. The V and J calls and clone size are taken from that table; D and trimming were inferred from the DNA. The table records 61,000 or so clones, around 81% of them present only once. The CDR3 loop spans 12 amino acids. V dropped 3 bases and J dropped 6 bases, with 6 bases sitting between them. This clonotype was sampled from a woman aged 80 or over with acute or convalescent COVID-19. This chain joins TRBV12-3 or TRBV12-4 and TRBJ2-1; no clear D gene. Sequencing was performed on peripheral blood. Here the CDR3 DNA reads TGTGCCAGCAGTTTCGGCGGCAATGAGCAGTTCTTC. Translating it yields CASSFGGNEQFF.